This TCR beta chain came from a study of neurological immune-mediated disorders. Study-wide points: None of the CDR3 amino acid sequences in expanded clones turned up in more than one subject, which points to private repertoires in all groups.

The CDR3 length is 14 residues. Trimming stripped 2 bases from V and 8 bases from J, with 15 bases between. This clonotype was detected ten times or more. Its antigen is not known. The authors made cDNA by 5'RACE with 10-nucleotide random UMIs. MiXCR, applied by TCRdb to the 5' RACE reads, yields one record per CDR3 protein. The sample comprises about 14,000 distinct CDR3 sequences, 7% of which are singletons, and approximately 25% rests with the top ten. The sequence was collected from a woman between 40 and 55 years old in good health. Sequences were obtained from CD8+ T cells from blood. This rearrangement joins TRBV12-3 or TRBV12-4 to TRBJ1-2; maybe TRBD1 (6 bases). CDR3 loop: CASSLHRVYRGYTF. The CDR3 DNA reads TGTGCCAGCAGTTTACACAGGGTGTATCGGGGCTACACCTTC.